This TCR beta chain appears in the sequencing data of a study of shared clonotypes between healthy human individuals. Study results and caveats: Memory subsets generally showed lower estimated richness than naive subsets.

Template for every sorted-subset replicate PCR totaled around 200 ng DNA, some 30,000 T cell genomes. Clones were sequenced by immunoSEQ multiplex PCR, and TCRdb holds only the in-frame ones, with some missing. The sample contains 2 million to 2.5 million clones, roughly 92% of which appear only once. Deletions cut 0 bases from V and 3 bases from J, with 15 bases between. Germline V CDR1 and CDR2: MNHNS, SASEGT. The CDR3 has 17 residues. Division of CD4+ cells produced a CD45RA+ naive subset and a CD45RA-negative memory subset. Of note for this clone: Its target is not known.

V gene TRBV6-1 combines with J gene TRBJ1-5; D not certain. This sequence was found in a man aged 18 to 30 in good health. Some clones in this sample may be carry-over from other donors' samples. Sequencing input: naive CD4+ T cells from PBMCs. Subset described: CD45RA+ positively selected. The CDR3 DNA reads TGTGCCAGCAGTGAAGCTGGTAGATTAAGGTTCAATCAGCCCCAGCATTTT. The encoded protein is CASSEAGRLRFNQPQHF.